This TCR beta chain was identified in a study of shared T cell receptors in the human thymus. CDR1 MNHEY and CDR2 SVGAGI come from the germline V gene. CDR3 length: 13 amino acids. V was shortened by 6 bases and J by 6 bases, with 11 bases between the two germline ends. Measured with immunoSEQ multiplex PCR; TCRdb has only the in-frame clones, and not every one. The sample lists about 380,000 clones, 85% to 95% seen once, with approximately 0.02% in the top ten. The V call is TRBV6-5, the J call TRBJ2-2; D possibly corresponds to TRBD1 (6 bases). The TCR originated in a human donor. What was sequenced was thymocytes. The CDR3 DNA sequence: TGTGCCAGCAGCCTGAGGACAGCCGGGGAGCTGTTTTTT. Encoded protein: CASSLRTAGELFF.